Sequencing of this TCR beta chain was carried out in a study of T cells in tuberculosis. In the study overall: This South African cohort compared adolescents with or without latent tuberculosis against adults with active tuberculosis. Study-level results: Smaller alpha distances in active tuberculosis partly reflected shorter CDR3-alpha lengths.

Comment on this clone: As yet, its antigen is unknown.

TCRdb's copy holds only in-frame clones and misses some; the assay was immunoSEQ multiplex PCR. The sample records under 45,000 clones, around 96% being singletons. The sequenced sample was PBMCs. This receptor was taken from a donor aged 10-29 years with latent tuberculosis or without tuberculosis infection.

The CDR3 loop is CASSYSGGRPQGGYTF. The CDR3 bases are TGTGCCAGCAGTTACTCGGGAGGACGGCCCCAGGGAGGCTACACCTTC. The gene calls are TRBV6-5 and TRBJ1-2, with D tentatively TRBD1 (5 bases). The CDR3 is 16 amino acids. V shed 0 bases and J shed 8 bases, with 19 bases lying between them. Germline V gene sequence: CDR1 MNHEY, CDR2 SVGAGI.